This T cell receptor beta chain is from a study of cytomegalovirus exposure and HLA in healthy donors. The CDR3 length is 15 residues. Germline V lookup: CDR1 SGHNT, CDR2 YYREEE (reference sequence). V lost 1 base and J 0 bases, leaving 9 bases between the germline ends. About this clone itself: What it recognizes is unknown.

Study-wide findings and caveats: The study recorded 150 to 200 TCR beta chains that were cytomegalovirus-associated.

Both 60 Vbeta primers and 13 Jbeta primers went into the PCR. The repertoire was sequenced with immunoSEQ multiplex PCR; TCRdb's copy has only in-frame clones and lacks some. The sample has under 110,000 clones, roughly four fifths seen once. The material sequenced was PBMCs. This chain links TRBV5-4 with TRBJ2-3; D not certain. This TCR was sampled from a man in his fifties in good health and CMV-seronegative. CDR3 in DNA: TGTGCCAGCAGCTTGAATTGGCCAAGCACAGATACGCAGTATTTT. Its translation is CASSLNWPSTDTQYF. The entire variable domain, with the rest obtained from reference TRBV5-4 and TRBJ2-3, is as follows: ETGVTQSPTHLIKTRGQQVTLRCSSQSGHNTVSWYQQALGQGPQFIFQYYREEENGRGNFPPRFSGLQFPNYSSELNVNALELDDSALYLCASSLNWPSTDTQYFGPGTRLTVL.